This T cell receptor (beta chain) was captured in a study of response to subunit inactivated influenza vaccine. Germline V gene sequence: CDR1 SQVTM, CDR2 ANQGSEA. Deletions cut 6 bases from V and 0 bases from J, with 12 bases between. This CDR3 region has 13 residues. Whole-study results and caveats: Researchers suggested that each seasonal influenza vaccination recruits few new T cells.

At least ten counts were recorded for this clonotype. Its cognate antigen is unknown. TCRdb itself ran the RT-PCR reads through MiXCR, one entry per CDR3 protein. The data show a few hundred thousand distinct CDR3 sequences, around 9.9% seen once. This clonotype was sampled from a man in his forties or fifties who received an inactivated influenza vaccine. The chain employs TRBV29-1 and TRBJ2-7; D is tentatively TRBD1 or TRBD2 (6 bases each). Sequenced here: PBMCs from blood, sampled about 40 days after vaccination. The CDR3, as DNA: TGCAGCGTGGGGGCGGGGAGCTCCTACGAGCAGTACTTC. Its translation: CSVGAGSSYEQYF.